The rows below give T cell receptor beta chains drawn from one sample of a study of cytomegalovirus exposure and HLA in healthy donors. TCRdb's copy holds only in-frame clones and misses some; the assay was immunoSEQ multiplex PCR. Seen here are roughly 310,000 clones, around 90% observed once, and the top ten hold about 0.96%. Material: PBMCs. The receptor source for this set is a young man in good health and CMV-seronegative. The CDR3 runs from the conserved cysteine through the conserved F or W. A D gene is named only where the DNA matches it firmly. Not every row has a clone size; where given, it reads once, few, many or a size class.

J gene,V gene,clone size,D gene,CDR3 DNA,CDR3 protein
TRBJ2-5,TRBV18,NA,NA,TGTGCCAGCTCACCACTCCGGGGTGAGGGGACCCAGTACTTC,CASSPLRGEGTQYF
TRBJ1-4,TRBV11-2,NA,TRBD1,TGTGCCAGCAGCTTCACCGGGACAGGTGAAAAACTGTTTTTT,CASSFTGTGEKLFF
TRBJ1-5,TRBV27,NA,NA,TGTGCCAGCAGTCCCATTGGGGCGGCTAGCAATCAGCCCCAGCATTTT,CASSPIGAASNQPQHF
TRBJ2-2,TRBV7-7,NA,TRBD2,TGTGCCAGCAGTGCTAGCGGGAGGAACACCGGGGAGCTGTTTTTT,CASSASGRNTGELFF
TRBJ2-4,TRBV7-8,NA,NA,TGTGCCAGCAGCTTAGCGGGGGCCTCCTTACTAGCCAAAAACATTCAGTACTTC,CASSLAGASLLAKNIQYF
TRBJ1-6,TRBV4-2,NA,TRBD1,TGTGCCAGCAGCCAAGATCGGGACAGGGCGACTTCACCCCTCCACTTT,CASSQDRDRATSPLHF
TRBJ2-1,TRBV5-6,NA,TRBD1,TGTGCCAGCAGCTTACTAACGGGACAGCCATACAATGAGCAGTTCTTC,CASSLLTGQPYNEQFF
TRBJ2-2,TRBV4-1,NA,TRBD2,TGCGCCAGCAGCCAAGAACTAGCGGGGGGGCGGGTTTACACCGGGGAGCTGTTTTTT,CASSQELAGGRVYTGELFF
TRBJ1-3,TRBV5-1,NA,NA,TGCGCCAGCAGCCCGGCTACTGGGAAGGCCGACAGCTCTGGAAACACCATATATTTT,CASSPATGKADSSGNTIYF
TRBJ2-2,TRBV9,NA,TRBD2,TGTGCCAGCAGCTACATCGGGACTAGCGGGGGGGACACCGGGGAGCTGTTTTTT,CASSYIGTSGGDTGELFF
TRBJ2-1,TRBV25-1,NA,NA,TGTGCCAGCAGTGACAGGGTTTGGAATGAGCAGTTCTTC,CASSDRVWNEQFF
TRBJ2-5,TRBV6-5,NA,NA,TGTGCCAATAGGTGGCATGCAACAGGAGAGACCCAGTACTTC,CANRWHATGETQYF
TRBJ2-5,TRBV11-2,NA,NA,TGTGCCAGCAGCTTAGCGGGGGGCGCACAAGAGACCCAGTACTTC,CASSLAGGAQETQYF
TRBJ2-7,TRBV9,once,NA,TGTGCCAGCAGCCCTCTGACAGTGGGCTCCTACGAGCAGTACTTC,CASSPLTVGSYEQYF
TRBJ2-7,TRBV18,NA,TRBD1,TGTGCCAGCTCACCAGCTAGACAGGGGGCCAACGAGCAGTACTTC,CASSPARQGANEQYF
TRBJ1-1,TRBV19,NA,TRBD1,TGTGCCACATCGAGACAGGGTGATTTCATAGGCACTGAAGCTTTCTTT,CATSRQGDFIGTEAFF
TRBJ1-6,TRBV19,NA,NA,TGTGCCAGTAGTATTTGGGCGAGCTCCTATAATTCACCCCTCCACTTT,CASSIWASSYNSPLHF
TRBJ1-1,TRBV5-1,NA,TRBD1,TGCGCCAGCAGCTTGGGACAGGGGTCGGACACTGAAGCTTTCTTT,CASSLGQGSDTEAFF
TRBJ2-7,TRBV18,NA,NA,TGTGCCAGCTCATCCGGAGGCGGCTACGAGCAGTACTTC,CASSSGGGYEQYF
TRBJ2-6,TRBV29-1,NA,NA,TGCAGCGTTGACACAGGCAGTGGTGGGGCCAACGTCCTGACTTTC,CSVDTGSGGANVLTF
TRBJ2-1,TRBV6-5,NA,NA,TGTGCCAGCGGTAGTAGAGCGGGCCTATACAATGAGCAGTTCTTC,CASGSRAGLYNEQFF
TRBJ1-1,TRBV19,NA,NA,TGTGCCAGTAGTCCCCGACAGAACACTGAAGCTTTCTTT,CASSPRQNTEAFF
TRBJ1-2,TRBV4-1,NA,TRBD1,TGCGCCAGCAGGAACAGGGGGCAGGGATATGGCTACACCTTC,CASRNRGQGYGYTF
TRBJ1-4,TRBV25-1,few,NA,TGTGCCAGCAGTGTATTTGAAAAACTGTTTTTT,CASSVFEKLFF
TRBJ1-1,TRBV7-2,NA,NA,TGTGCCAGCAGCTTAGGCCCCCCAGGGGAGGGCACTGAAGCTTTCTTT,CASSLGPPGEGTEAFF
TRBJ1-2,TRBV6-4,NA,TRBD1,TGTGCCAGCAGTGACTTTGGGACAGGGAAAGGCTACACCTTC,CASSDFGTGKGYTF
TRBJ1-2,TRBV19,NA,TRBD1,TGTGCCAGTTGGACAGGGCCTAACTATGGCTACACCTTC,CASWTGPNYGYTF
TRBJ2-7,TRBV30,once,NA,TGTGCCTGGAGTGTGTCTCTCGGGGATGGGCAGTACTTC,CAWSVSLGDGQYF
TRBJ2-3,TRBV27,NA,TRBD2,TGTGCCACGAGCCGCGGGGGGGCAGCAGATACGCAGTATTTT,CATSRGGAADTQYF
TRBJ2-3,TRBV27,NA,NA,TGTGCCAGCAGTTCCAGGGGTAGCACAGATACGCAGTATTTT,CASSSRGSTDTQYF
TRBJ1-3,TRBV18,NA,NA,TGTGCCAGCTCACCGCCTGGGAGGGGCACAGGAAACACCATATATTTT,CASSPPGRGTGNTIYF
TRBJ1-1,TRBV6-1,NA,NA,TGTGCCAGCAACCGAGGCGACACTGAAGCTTTCTTT,CASNRGDTEAFF
TRBJ1-2,TRBV5-1,NA,NA,TGCGCCAGCAGCTTGGCCTGGGGGACATCCTATGGCTACACCTTC,CASSLAWGTSYGYTF